This T cell receptor beta chain was identified in a study of T cell responses to AZD1222 COVID-19 vaccine. Study-wide results and caveats: The CD4 TCRs associated with vaccination extended across spike and predominated at 160-218 and 743-854.

The CDR3 covers 14 residues. Germline V lookup: CDR1 LNHDA, CDR2 SQIVND (reference sequence). With 5 bases removed from V and 3 bases from J, the gap between germline ends came to 13 bases. With regard to this clone: Its specificity is unknown.

This table comes from immunoSEQ multiplex PCR, and its TCRdb copy is limited to in-frame clones, with some not included. The repertoire holds fewer than 130,000 clones, with around 94% as singletons. Sequencing used peripheral blood, obtained on day 0 of AZD1222 vaccination. This chain links TRBV19 with TRBJ1-2; D call uncertain. The receptor was isolated from an adult in good health. The CDR3 loop reads CASSPGPPYYGYTF. The CDR3 DNA sequence: TGTGCCAGTAGTCCAGGACCCCCATACTATGGCTACACCTTC.